The present entry profiles one T cell receptor beta chain with its context. Its specific antigen is unknown. One base away there is no much larger clone; base qualities are not given. Ficoll-Paque density gradient centrifugation was used to isolate PBMCs. This specimen comes from a study of T-cell memory formation after mild COVID-19 (dated by TCRdb to 2020 to 2022). About the full investigation: Most TCR sequence clusters were specific to one of the two donors. The cohort was made up of two young adult volunteers, one female and one male, who were previously healthy. In a couple of donors, T-cell clones that expanded and contracted after mild COVID-19 were followed by sequencing TCRalpha and TCRbeta repertoires longitudinally. Paper-wide results and their limitations: Contracting CD4+ clones turned up mainly in the CM and EM memory subsets, whereas EMRA was where CD8+ clones were enriched. The study covered only two mild cases, and larger cohorts including severe cases with pre-infection samples were considered necessary. From day 15 to 85, contracting clones showed balanced CD4/CD8 phenotypes, whereas a second wave of clones that expanded from day 15 to 37 leaned towards CD4+. Some responding clones were detected in pre-infection memory, which suggested that pre-existing cross-reactive memory T cells had joined the SARS-CoV-2 response. Whether the second-wave clones peaking on day 37 were SARS-CoV-2 specific was not confirmed.

These reads were obtained on an Illumina NovaSeq 6000. Using 5'RACE with constant-segment primers, TCRalpha and TCRbeta cDNA libraries were constructed, with sample barcodes and unique molecular identifiers added in the process. Trizol reagent was used to extract RNA from every sample. Library amplification was performed in two PCR steps, and a second sample barcode and Illumina TruSeq adapters were introduced in the second step. Libraries were sequenced on an Illumina NovaSeq with 2 x 150 bp paired-end reads. Processing in the source paper ran as follows. Demultiplexing of reads and collapsing into UMI-guided consensus sequences were performed with migec v1.2.7. Using mixcr v2.1.11, the UMI consensuses were aligned to TRA and TRB V and J templates and assembled into clonotypes. Expanded or contracted clonotypes were those called significant by both edgeR and NoisET, with noise models trained on biological replicates. For edgeR calls, the thresholds were a false discovery rate-adjusted p below 0.01 and a log2 fold-change of 1. As an exploratory analysis of dynamics, max-normalized trajectories of the 1000 most abundant clonotypes were examined by PCA with hierarchical clustering. The CD4 or CD8 phenotype of responding clones was assigned using the separately sequenced CD4+ and CD8+ repertoires. The raw public reads went through TCRdb reprocessing: fastp at Q25, MiXCR clone calling, in-frame beta chains kept. Identical CDR3 proteins give one entry, which carries the most common genes and DNA. What appears here as the V and J calls and clone size reflects TCRdb's work, not the paper's. This sample gives about 470,000 distinct CDR3 sequences in total; approximately 25% of them show up just once. Approximately 13% of the sample lies in the top ten.

The sample comprised PBMCs or a T cell subset sorted from them (not recorded which). This receptor was obtained from an adult woman who had mild COVID-19 (a few samples of this study predate the infection). The sample titles of this study are shuffled in the database, so cell type and time point are left out; the donor was told from shared clones.

The DNA sequence is TGCAGTGCTAGTTGGGGTCAGGGGGGGAATCAGCCCCAGCATTTT. It codes for CSASWGQGGNQPQHF. The chain was built from TRBV20-1 and TRBJ1-5; 7 bases in between match TRBD1. Taken from cysteine to phenylalanine, the CDR3 has 15 residues. Of all the DNA, just the CDR3 is kept, 45 bases in frame from base 1. V and J are trimmed by 3 bases and 4 bases, and the gene matches miss 9 bases of the junction. In the germline V gene (reference sequence), CDR1 corresponds to DFQATT and CDR2 to SNEGSKA.